The entry that follows covers one T cell receptor beta chain sequence. Naive-designated CD8 cells lacked CD45RO, were positively enriched for CCR7, and omitted terminally differentiated effector memory CD45RA+ cells. The data originate from a study of shared clonotypes between healthy human individuals. This CDR3 region has 14 residues. The germline gives CDR1 MNHNS, CDR2 SASEGT. Trimming removed 9 bases from V and 1 base from J; junction bases left unmatched: 5. Clones were read by immunoSEQ multiplex PCR, and TCRdb kept only the in-frame ones, dropping some. This sample has around 600,000 clones; roughly 95% occur once, and the top ten carry about 0.11%.

What was sequenced was naive CD8+ T cells sorted from blood. The source of this sequence is a woman aged 30 to 39 in good health. This sequence joins TRBV6-1 and TRBJ2-2, with TRBD1 identical over 7 bases. DNA for the CDR3: TGTGCCAGTAAGGGGACAGAGAACACCGGGGAGCTGTTTTTT. Its translation: CASKGTENTGELFF.